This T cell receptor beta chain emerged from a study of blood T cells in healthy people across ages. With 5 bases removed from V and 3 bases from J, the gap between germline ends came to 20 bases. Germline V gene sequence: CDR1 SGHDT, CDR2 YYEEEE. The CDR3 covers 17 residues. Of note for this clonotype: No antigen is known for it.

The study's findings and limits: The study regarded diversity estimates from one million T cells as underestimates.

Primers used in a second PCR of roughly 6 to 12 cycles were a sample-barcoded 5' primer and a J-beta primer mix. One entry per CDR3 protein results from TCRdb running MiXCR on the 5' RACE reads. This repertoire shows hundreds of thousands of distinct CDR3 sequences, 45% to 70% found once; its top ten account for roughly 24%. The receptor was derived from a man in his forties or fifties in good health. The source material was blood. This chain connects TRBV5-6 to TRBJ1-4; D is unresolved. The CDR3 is CASSSAPGRNANEKLFF. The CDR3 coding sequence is TGTGCCAGCAGTTCAGCTCCAGGAAGGAACGCTAATGAAAAACTGTTTTTT.